Below, 30 T cell receptor beta chains from the same sample are listed, as sequenced in a study of sequential checkpoint blockade in melanoma. Assay: immunoSEQ multiplex PCR; the TCRdb copy retains only in-frame clones and omits some. The data show under 20,000 clones, roughly 82% seen once. Treatment of the sample: randomized to nivolumab then ipilimumab (arm A) or the reverse (arm B). The source was CD8+ T cells sorted from blood (inferred from file names), collected from a patient given nivolumab and ipilimumab in sequence. Receptors were obtained from a human donor with melanoma.

The CDR3, as DNA: TGTGCCAGCAGCCAAAGGGGCGGGAGTATGAATGAGCAGTTCTTC. Translation: CASSQRGGSMNEQFF. The chain couples TRBV7-9 to TRBJ2-1, with 7 positions matching TRBD2. The V gene's germline CDR1 is SEHNR and CDR2 FQNEAQ (reference sequence). This CDR3 has 15 amino acids. Losses at the gene ends were 5 bases for V and 7 bases for J; bases not matched to a gene: 11. The full variable domain, with the rest looked up from reference TRBV7-9 and TRBJ2-1, is DTGVSQNPRHKITKRGQNVTFRCDPISEHNRLYWYRQTLGQGPEFLTYFQNEAQLEKSRLLSDRFSAERPKGSFSTLEIQRTEQGDSAMYLCASSQRGGSMNEQFFGPGTRLTVL.

This clone was seen only once. The V and J genes are TRBV4-1 and TRBJ1-2, with D unresolved. With 1 base removed from V and 0 bases from J, the gap between germline ends came to 15 bases. The CDR3 is 17 amino acids. Germline V gene lookup returns CDR1 MGHRA and CDR2 YSYEKL. CDR3 in DNA: TGCGCCAGCAGCCAAGTTAGGCAAAGACAAACTAACTATGGCTACACCTTC. Its protein product is CASSQVRQRQTNYGYTF.

CDR3 in amino acids: CASSLPTSGNEQYF. The CDR3, as DNA: TGTGCCAGCAGCCTCCCGACTAGCGGGAACGAGCAGTACTTC. The genes are TRBV5-5 and TRBJ2-7; 11 bases map to TRBD2. Germline V lookup: CDR1 SGHKS, CDR2 YYEKEE (reference sequence). CDR3 length equals 14 residues. Trimming removed 4 bases from V and 5 bases from J; junction bases left unmatched: 5.

The rearrangement uses TRBV29-1 and TRBJ2-2, with D perhaps matching TRBD2 (7 bases). V was shortened by 6 bases and J by 3 bases, with 17 bases between the two germline ends. This CDR3 has 15 amino acids. Per germline, CDR1 SQVTM and CDR2 ANQGSEA. In DNA form, the CDR3 reads TGCAGCGTAATTACGGGGGGCGGGGACACCGGGGAGCTGTTTTTT. It specifies CSVITGGGDTGELFF.

The count of this clone is one. The gene calls are TRBV5-6 and TRBJ1-2, with 9 bases aligning to TRBD1. CDR3 size: 14 residues. The V gene end was trimmed by 4 bases and the J gene end by 4 bases; junction bases not matched to a gene: 5. Germline V lookup: CDR1 SGHDT, CDR2 YYEEEE. The CDR3 here is CASSGRDRVYGYTF. CDR3 bases: TGTGCCAGCAGCGGCCGGGACAGGGTCTATGGCTACACCTTC.

V usage is TRBV6-1 and J usage is TRBJ2-5, with 10 nucleotides matching TRBD1. The J call may be faulty, since TRBJ2-7 better matches the DNA end. Germline CDR1 is MNHNS and CDR2 is SASEGT. The CDR3 extends over 15 amino acids. CDR3 amino acids: CASNIWTGGYYEQYF. The DNA of the CDR3 is TGTGCCAGCAACATTTGGACAGGGGGTTACTACGAGCAGTACTTC.

This clone was detected only once. Other DNA sequences in this specimen translate into the identical CDR3. V is TRBV4-3 and J is TRBJ2-7; 10 bases align to TRBD1. Germline trimming cut 3 bases from V and 2 bases from J; bases unmatched to any gene: 4. This CDR3 is built from 15 residues. Germline V lookup: CDR1 LGHNA, CDR2 YSLEER. The CDR3 region is CASSQDRGNAYEQYF. The CDR3 bases are TGCGCCAGCAGCCAGGACAGGGGGAACGCCTACGAGCAGTACTTC.

The rearrangement uses TRBV5-4 and TRBJ2-7; D not resolved. The CDR3 totals 15 residues. V lost 6 bases to trimming and J lost 5 bases, with 21 bases between them. CDR1 is SGHNT, CDR2 YYREEE, per germline (reference sequence). Here the CDR3 reads CASTLSPTLADEQYF. The CDR3 DNA reads TGTGCCAGCACCTTATCCCCTACATTAGCTGACGAGCAGTACTTC.

The V gene is TRBV19, the J gene TRBJ2-1; 8 bases fit TRBD2. Germline V gene lookup returns CDR1 LNHDA and CDR2 SQIVND (reference sequence). Trimming removed 4 bases from V and 2 bases from J; junction bases left unmatched: 4. The CDR3 has 15 amino acids. CDR3 coding DNA: TGTGCCAGTAGTACCCAGCGGGAGACCTACAATGAGCAGTTCTTC. This codes for CASSTQRETYNEQFF. The entire variable domain, with the rest obtained from reference TRBV19 and TRBJ2-1, is as follows: DGGITQSPKYLFRKEGQNVTLSCEQNLNHDAMYWYRQDPGQGLRLIYYSQIVNDFQKGDIAEGYSVSREKKESFPLTVTSAQKNPTAFYLCASSTQRETYNEQFFGPGTRLTVL.

The chain couples TRBV15 to TRBJ1-4; 7 bases are a match to TRBD1. V shed 7 bases, J shed 0 bases, and the junction held 5 bases outside the gene matches. Germline V CDR1 and CDR2: LNHNV, YYDKDF (reference sequence). This CDR3 has 15 residues. CDR3 nucleotides: TGTGCCACCATGGACAGGTCGTCAACTAATGAAAAACTGTTTTTT. This sequence encodes CATMDRSSTNEKLFF.

This clone was seen a single time. The chain combines TRBV9 with TRBJ2-3; 8 bases align to TRBD2. This CDR3 spans 14 amino acids. Germline V gene lookup returns CDR1 SGDLS and CDR2 YYNGEE. V dropped 4 bases and J dropped 1; count of bases not matched to a gene: 2. DNA for the CDR3: TGTGCCAGCAGCCCAGCGGGGGGCACAGATACGCAGTATTTT. It encodes CASSPAGGTDTQYF.

This clone occurred a few times. The V gene is TRBV6-4, the J gene TRBJ2-3; no clear D gene. In germline, CDR1 is MRHNA, CDR2 SNTAGT. Deletions cut 3 bases from V and 4 bases from J, with 11 bases between. This CDR3 comprises 14 residues. This chain's CDR3 is CASSEREPPDTQYF. CDR3 DNA: TGTGCCAGCAGTGAACGTGAGCCGCCAGATACGCAGTATTTT.

The V call is TRBV19, the J call TRBJ2-3, with D tentatively TRBD1 (5 bases). Germline V lookup: CDR1 LNHDA, CDR2 SQIVND (reference sequence). The CDR3 is made up of 17 amino acids. Deletions cut 4 bases from V and 0 bases from J, with 17 bases between. The CDR3 loop is CASSSRTLSASTDTQYF. The CDR3 nucleotides are TGTGCCAGTAGTAGCCGGACACTCAGCGCGAGCACAGATACGCAGTATTTT.

A few counts support this clone. This chain uses TRBV9 with TRBJ2-3; unclear D gene. The V gene lost 0 bases and the J gene lost 3 bases, with 8 bases spanning the gap. The length of the CDR3 is 14 residues. Germline V CDR1 and CDR2: SGDLS, YYNGEE. This CDR3 is CASSVEAGTDTQYF. The CDR3 DNA follows: TGTGCCAGCAGCGTAGAGGCAGGAACAGATACGCAGTATTTT.

This chain links TRBV25-1 with TRBJ2-7; D unresolved. Trimming took off 4 bases at V and 5 bases at J, with 9 bases between the two ends. Per germline, CDR1 MGHDK and CDR2 SYGVNS. CDR3 length: 12 amino acids. The CDR3 here is CASSVMGNEQYF. The CDR3, as DNA: TGTGCCAGCAGTGTGATGGGCAACGAGCAGTACTTC.

This rearrangement joins TRBV10-3 to TRBJ2-5; the D gene is possibly TRBD1 (6 bases). Judging by the DNA end, TRBJ2-7 fits better; the J call may be wrong. The CDR3 is 14 amino acids. In germline, CDR1 is ENHRY, CDR2 SYGVKD. The CDR3 is CAIRTDSFRPEQYF. In nucleotides, the CDR3 is TGTGCCATCAGGACGGACAGCTTTCGTCCCGAGCAGTACTTC.

The CDR3 DNA follows: TGTGCCATCAGTGAGACTTACAGGACACAAGAGACCCAGTACTTC. It encodes CAISETYRTQETQYF. This rearrangement joins TRBV10-3 to TRBJ2-5, with D tentatively TRBD1 (5 bases). The germline CDR1 and CDR2 sequences are ENHRY and SYGVKD. Trimming stripped 2 bases from V and 2 bases from J, with 12 bases between. The CDR3 covers 15 residues.

The V and J genes are TRBV9 and TRBJ2-5; TRBD2 might be the D (5 bases). V lost 4 bases and J lost 1, with 14 bases in between. Germline V lookup: CDR1 SGDLS, CDR2 YYNGEE. The CDR3 consists of 15 residues. The CDR3 reads CASSPRAGPQETQYF. CDR3 bases: TGTGCCAGCAGCCCCCGTGCGGGCCCCCAAGAGACCCAGTACTTC.

This clone was counted only a few times. V gene TRBV28 combines with J gene TRBJ2-3; TRBD1 aligns across 7 bases. The CDR3 has 17 amino acids. The junction had 9 bases not matched to a gene; V was cut back by 1 base and J by 2 bases. The germline gives CDR1 MDHEN, CDR2 SYDVKM. The CDR3 is CASSLFFDREITDTQYF. CDR3 coding DNA: TGTGCCAGCAGTTTATTTTTCGACAGGGAGATCACAGATACGCAGTATTTT.

The chain uses TRBV6-4 and TRBJ1-2, with unresolved D. Germline values: CDR1 MRHNA, CDR2 SNTAGT. CDR3 length equals 12 residues. V was trimmed by 8 bases and J by 4 bases, leaving 11 bases between them. CDR3 DNA sequence: TGTGCCAGCCCCTATCATGTCTATGGCTACACCTTC. Its translation: CASPYHVYGYTF.

Of note for this clone: The junction shows a germline mismatch at one end, possibly a read error. This chain joins TRBV6-1 and TRBJ2-1; D may be TRBD2 (5 bases). Germline loops: CDR1 MNHNS, CDR2 SASEGT. The CDR3 is 13 amino acids. The CDR3 is CASSVSDYNEQFF. For the CDR3, the DNA is TGTGCCAGTAGTGTTAGCGACTACAATGAGCAGTTCTTC.

The chain employs TRBV25-1 and TRBJ2-7; the D is unclear. The CDR3 totals 12 residues. The ends were cut back, 3 bases at V and 6 bases at J, with 9 bases in the middle. CDR1 is MGHDK, CDR2 SYGVNS, per germline. The CDR3 spells CASSEGVGEQYF. The CDR3 nucleotides are TGTGCCAGCAGTGAGGGCGTCGGCGAGCAGTACTTC.

This chain uses TRBV15 with TRBJ2-2; 14 bases line up with TRBD2. The CDR3 spans 24 residues. V dropped 5 bases and J dropped 6; count of bases not matched to a gene: 29. The V gene's germline CDR1 is LNHNV and CDR2 YYDKDF (reference sequence). CDR3 coding DNA: TGTGCCACCAGCCGCGAACGGACAGGGAGCGGGACTAGCGGGAGAGGATTTGTCGCCGGGGAGCTGTTTTTT. Translating gives CATSRERTGSGTSGRGFVAGELFF.

The chain has TRBV5-1 and TRBJ2-7; TRBD1 matches at 9 bases. CDR3 size: 16 residues. From germline, CDR1 is SGHRS and CDR2 YFSETQ. V was clipped by 0 bases and J by 1 base; unmatched bases: 5. CDR3 in DNA: TGCGCCAGCAGCTTGGAAACAGGGGGCTCTTCCTACGAGCAGTACTTC. Its translation is CASSLETGGSSYEQYF.

This chain links TRBV27 with TRBJ2-2; no clear D. V lost 0 bases and J lost 1, with 3 bases in between. The CDR3 totals 14 residues. From germline, CDR1 is MNHEY and CDR2 SMNVEV (reference sequence). The CDR3, as DNA: TGTGCCAGCAGTTTATCACAGAACACCGGGGAGCTGTTTTTT. Its translation: CASSLSQNTGELFF.

The V gene is TRBV7-9, the J gene TRBJ1-1; 9 nucleotides align to TRBD1. Germline CDR1 and CDR2: SEHNR and FQNEAQ (reference sequence). The CDR3 is 15 amino acids. V was clipped by 3 bases and J by 5 bases; unmatched bases: 7. The CDR3, as DNA: TGTGCCAGCAGCTTCCCACAGGGGGCGCGGACTGAAGCTTTCTTT. Its protein is CASSFPQGARTEAFF.

This clone has only one observation. The chain uses TRBV7-8 and TRBJ2-5, with TRBD2 matching 10 bases. The CDR3 is 15 amino acids. The trim removed 4 bases at V and 1 base at J, leaving 3 bases unmatched. Germline V gene sequence: CDR1 SGHVS, CDR2 FQNEAQ. The CDR3 bases are TGTGCCAGCAGCTCCGGACTAGCGGCCCAAGAGACCCAGTACTTC. This sequence encodes CASSSGLAAQETQYF.

This rearrangement joins TRBV19 to TRBJ1-2, with D uncertain. The V gene's germline CDR1 is LNHDA and CDR2 SQIVND (reference sequence). Trimming removed 0 bases at V and 5 bases at J, with 16 bases between. The CDR3 length is 16 residues. As DNA, the CDR3 is TGTGCCAGTAGTATAGAAGGCGTAGCCTCTTTTTATGGCTACACCTTC. Protein: CASSIEGVASFYGYTF.

The CDR3 protein is CASSYGGRVPARPQHF. DNA of the CDR3: TGTGCCAGCAGTTACGGGGGCAGGGTCCCCGCGCGTCCCCAGCATTTT. This chain joins TRBV6-5 and TRBJ1-5; possible D gene TRBD1, 6 bases. Germline CDR1 reads MNHEY; CDR2 reads SVGAGI. The CDR3 contains 16 residues. V lost 2 bases and J 10 bases, leaving 21 bases between the germline ends.

This clone has only one observation. The V call is TRBV29-1, the J call TRBJ2-7; TRBD2 might be the D (6 bases). Germline-derived CDR1 and CDR2 are SQVTM and ANQGSEA. The CDR3 totals 13 residues. Trimming cost V 6 bases and J 4 bases, with 16 bases left between them. The CDR3 loop reads CSVRITGGYEQYF. As DNA, the CDR3 is TGCAGCGTCCGAATCACCGGGGGATACGAGCAGTACTTC.